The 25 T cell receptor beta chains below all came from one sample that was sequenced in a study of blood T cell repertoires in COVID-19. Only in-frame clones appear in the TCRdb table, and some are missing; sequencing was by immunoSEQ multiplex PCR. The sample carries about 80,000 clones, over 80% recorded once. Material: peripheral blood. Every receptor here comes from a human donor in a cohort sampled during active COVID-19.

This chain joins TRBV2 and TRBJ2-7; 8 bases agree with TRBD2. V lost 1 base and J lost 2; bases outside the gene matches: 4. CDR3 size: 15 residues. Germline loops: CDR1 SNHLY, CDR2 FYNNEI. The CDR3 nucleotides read TGTGCCAGCAGTGAAGAAGCGGGGGCTACCTACGAGCAGTACTTC. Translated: CASSEEAGATYEQYF.

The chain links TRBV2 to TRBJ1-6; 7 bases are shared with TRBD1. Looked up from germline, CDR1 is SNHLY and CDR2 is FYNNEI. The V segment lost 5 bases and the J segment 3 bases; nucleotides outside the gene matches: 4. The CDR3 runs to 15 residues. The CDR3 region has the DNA TGTGCCAGCAGTTATAGGGACAGCTATAATTCACCCCTCCACTTT. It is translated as CASSYRDSYNSPLHF.

Here the CDR3 reads CASSTGQGTDTQYF. CDR3 DNA: TGTGCCAGTAGTACTGGACAGGGCACAGATACGCAGTATTTT. The rearrangement uses TRBV19 and TRBJ2-3, with TRBD1 matching 7 bases. This CDR3 is built from 14 residues. Germline values: CDR1 LNHDA, CDR2 SQIVND (reference sequence). Germline trimming cut 4 bases from V and 1 base from J; bases unmatched to any gene: 2. The full variable domain, in which reference TRBV19 and TRBJ2-3 provide the parts outside the CDR3, is DGGITQSPKYLFRKEGQNVTLSCEQNLNHDAMYWYRQDPGQGLRLIYYSQIVNDFQKGDIAEGYSVSREKKESFPLTVTSAQKNPTAFYLCASSTGQGTDTQYFGPGTRLTVL.

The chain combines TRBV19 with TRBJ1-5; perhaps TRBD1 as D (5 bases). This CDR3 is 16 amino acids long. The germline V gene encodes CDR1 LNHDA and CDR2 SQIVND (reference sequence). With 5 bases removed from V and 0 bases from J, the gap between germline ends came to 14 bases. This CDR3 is CASSGAGPYSNQPQHF. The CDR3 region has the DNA TGTGCCAGTAGTGGGGCAGGACCTTATAGCAATCAGCCCCAGCATTTT.

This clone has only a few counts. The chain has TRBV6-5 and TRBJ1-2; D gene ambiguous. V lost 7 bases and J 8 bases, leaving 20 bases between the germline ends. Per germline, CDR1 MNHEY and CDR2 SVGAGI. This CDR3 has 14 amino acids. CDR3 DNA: TGTGCCAGCACCCGGAGGTGGTCGCTCTGGGGCTACACCTTC. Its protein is CASTRRWSLWGYTF.

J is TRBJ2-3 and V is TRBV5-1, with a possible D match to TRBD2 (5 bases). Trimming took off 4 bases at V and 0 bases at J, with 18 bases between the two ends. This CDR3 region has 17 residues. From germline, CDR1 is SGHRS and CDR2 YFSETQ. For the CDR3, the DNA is TGCGCCAGCAGCCCTGGCGTAGCAGCGGCTAGCACAGATACGCAGTATTTT. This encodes CASSPGVAAASTDTQYF.

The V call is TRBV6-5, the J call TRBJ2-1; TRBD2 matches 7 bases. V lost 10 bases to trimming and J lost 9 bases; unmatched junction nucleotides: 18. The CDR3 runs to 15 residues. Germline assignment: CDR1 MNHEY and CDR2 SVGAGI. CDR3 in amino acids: CATLRLAGLVREQFF. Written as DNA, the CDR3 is TGTGCCACCCTGCGACTAGCAGGACTCGTGCGTGAGCAGTTCTTC.

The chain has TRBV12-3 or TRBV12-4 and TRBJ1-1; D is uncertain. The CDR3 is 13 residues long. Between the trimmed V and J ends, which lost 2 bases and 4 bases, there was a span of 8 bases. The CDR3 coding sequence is TGTGCCAGCAGTTTAAGAGGGCTCACTGAAGCTTTCTTT. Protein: CASSLRGLTEAFF.

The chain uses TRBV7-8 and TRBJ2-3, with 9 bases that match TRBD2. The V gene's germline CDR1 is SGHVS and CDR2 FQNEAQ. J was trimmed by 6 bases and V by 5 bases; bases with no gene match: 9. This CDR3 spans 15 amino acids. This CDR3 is CASSLSGGLQDTQYF. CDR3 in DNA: TGTGCCAGCAGCCTTAGCGGGGGCCTTCAGGATACGCAGTATTTT. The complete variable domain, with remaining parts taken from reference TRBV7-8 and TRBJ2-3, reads GAGVSQSPRYKVAKRGQDVALRCDPISGHVSLFWYQQALGQGPEFLTYFQNEAQLDKSGLPSDRFFAERPEGSVSTLKIQRTQQEDSAVYLCASSLSGGLQDTQYFGPGTRLTVL.

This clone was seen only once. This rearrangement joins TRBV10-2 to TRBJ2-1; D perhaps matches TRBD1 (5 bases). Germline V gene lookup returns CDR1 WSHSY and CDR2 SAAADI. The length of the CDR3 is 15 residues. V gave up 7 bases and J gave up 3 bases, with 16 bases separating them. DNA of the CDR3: TGCGCCAGCACCACTGGACATCCCGACTACAATGAGCAGTTCTTC. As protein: CASTTGHPDYNEQFF.

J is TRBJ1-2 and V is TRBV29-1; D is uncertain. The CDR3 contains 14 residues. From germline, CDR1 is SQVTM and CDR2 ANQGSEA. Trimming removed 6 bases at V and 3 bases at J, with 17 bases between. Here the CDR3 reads CSVTGTGRDYGYTF. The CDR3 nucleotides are TGCAGCGTCACGGGTACGGGGAGAGACTATGGCTACACCTTC.

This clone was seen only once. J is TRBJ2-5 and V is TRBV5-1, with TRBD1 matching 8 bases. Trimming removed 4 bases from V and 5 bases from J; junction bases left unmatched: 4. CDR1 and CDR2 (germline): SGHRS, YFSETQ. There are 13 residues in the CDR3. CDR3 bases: TGCGCCAGCAGCCCGGACAGGGCTGAGACCCAGTACTTC. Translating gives CASSPDRAETQYF.

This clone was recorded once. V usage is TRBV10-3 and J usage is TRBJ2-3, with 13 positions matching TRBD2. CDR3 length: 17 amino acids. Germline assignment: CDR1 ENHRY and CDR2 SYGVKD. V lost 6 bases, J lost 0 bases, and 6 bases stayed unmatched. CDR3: CAIRPGLAGFSTDTQYF. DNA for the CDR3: TGTGCCATCAGACCGGGACTAGCGGGATTTAGCACAGATACGCAGTATTTT.

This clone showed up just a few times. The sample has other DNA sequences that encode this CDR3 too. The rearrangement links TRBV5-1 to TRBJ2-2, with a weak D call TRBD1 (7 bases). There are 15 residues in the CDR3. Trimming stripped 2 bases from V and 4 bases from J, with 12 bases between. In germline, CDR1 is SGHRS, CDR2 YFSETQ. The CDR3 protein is CASSLGQGGTGELFF. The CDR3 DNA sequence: TGCGCCAGCAGCTTAGGGCAGGGGGGCACCGGGGAGCTGTTTTTT.

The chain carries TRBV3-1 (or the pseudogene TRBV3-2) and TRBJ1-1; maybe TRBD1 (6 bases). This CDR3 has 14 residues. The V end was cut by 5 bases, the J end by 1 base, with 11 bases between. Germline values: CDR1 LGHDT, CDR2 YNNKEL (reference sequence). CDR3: CASSVNRENTEAFF. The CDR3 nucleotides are TGTGCCAGCAGCGTTAACAGGGAGAACACTGAAGCTTTCTTT.

CDR3 sequence reads: CASRTGDSPLHF. In DNA, the CDR3 is TGTGCCAGTAGGACAGGGGATTCACCCCTCCACTTT. The V gene is TRBV6-5, the J gene TRBJ1-6, with TRBD1 matching over 9 bases. V dropped 9 bases and J dropped 8; count of bases not matched to a gene: 2. The CDR3 runs 12 residues. Germline V CDR1 and CDR2: MNHEY, SVGAGI.

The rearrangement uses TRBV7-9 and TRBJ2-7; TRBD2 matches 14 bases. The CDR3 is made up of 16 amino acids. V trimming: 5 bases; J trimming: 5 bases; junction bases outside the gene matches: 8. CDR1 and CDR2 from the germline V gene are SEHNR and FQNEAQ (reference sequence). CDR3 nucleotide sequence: TGTGCCAGCAGCGCGTCTGGACTAGCGGGAGGCAACGAGCAGTACTTC. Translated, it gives CASSASGLAGGNEQYF.

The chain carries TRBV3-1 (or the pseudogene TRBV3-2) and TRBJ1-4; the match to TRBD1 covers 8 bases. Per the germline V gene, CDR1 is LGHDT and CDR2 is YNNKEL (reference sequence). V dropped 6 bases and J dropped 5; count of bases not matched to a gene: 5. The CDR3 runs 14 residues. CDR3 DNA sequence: TGTGCCAGCAGTCTTAACAGGGGGAATGAAAAACTGTTTTTT. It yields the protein CASSLNRGNEKLFF.

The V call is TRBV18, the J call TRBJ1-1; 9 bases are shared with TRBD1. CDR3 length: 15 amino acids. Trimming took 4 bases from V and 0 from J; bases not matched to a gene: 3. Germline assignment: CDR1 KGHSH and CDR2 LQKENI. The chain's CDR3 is CASSLDRGMNTEAFF. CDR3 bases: TGTGCCAGCTCACTTGACAGGGGGATGAACACTGAAGCTTTCTTT.

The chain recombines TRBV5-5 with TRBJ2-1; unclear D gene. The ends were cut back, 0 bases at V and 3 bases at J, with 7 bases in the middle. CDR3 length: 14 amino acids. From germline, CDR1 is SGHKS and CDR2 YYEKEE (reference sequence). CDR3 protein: CASSLGQIYNEQFF. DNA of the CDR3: TGTGCCAGCAGCTTGGGACAAATCTACAATGAGCAGTTCTTC.

CDR3 sequence: CASSLRLASTDTQYF. CDR3 coding DNA: TGTGCCAGCAGCTTGAGGCTAGCGAGCACAGATACGCAGTATTTT. This chain joins TRBV7-8 and TRBJ2-3; D is perhaps TRBD2 (6 bases). V was cut by 3 bases and J by 0 bases, with 10 bases left in between. The CDR3 length is 15 residues. The V gene's germline CDR1 is SGHVS and CDR2 FQNEAQ.

CDR3 amino acids: CASSLVPRVVETQYF. The CDR3 DNA reads TGTGCCAGCAGCTTAGTCCCCAGGGTTGTGGAGACCCAGTACTTC. This chain connects TRBV7-9 to TRBJ2-5, with D perhaps matching TRBD1 (5 bases). CDR3 length: 15 amino acids. Germline lookup yields CDR1 SEHNR and CDR2 FQNEAQ (reference sequence). The germline V and J ends were trimmed by 1 base and 5 bases, with 14 bases remaining between them.

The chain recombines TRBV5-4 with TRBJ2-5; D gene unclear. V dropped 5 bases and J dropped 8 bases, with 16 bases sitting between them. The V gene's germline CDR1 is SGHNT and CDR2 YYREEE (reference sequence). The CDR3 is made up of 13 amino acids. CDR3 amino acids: CASRPSGSLTQYF. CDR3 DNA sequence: TGTGCCAGCAGACCCTCCGGGTCTCTCACCCAGTACTTC. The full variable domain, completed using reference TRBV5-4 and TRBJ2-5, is ETGVTQSPTHLIKTRGQQVTLRCSSQSGHNTVSWYQQALGQGPQFIFQYYREEENGRGNFPPRFSGLQFPNYSSELNVNALELDDSALYLCASRPSGSLTQYFGPGTRLLVL.

The CDR3 DNA reads TGTGCCAGCAGGGGGCGCGGGACAGCCTACGAGCAGTACTTC. Protein: CASRGRGTAYEQYF. This chain connects TRBV2 to TRBJ2-7, with D maybe TRBD1 (7 bases). CDR1 and CDR2 from the germline V gene are SNHLY and FYNNEI. The length of the CDR3 is 14 residues. Trimming removed 6 bases from V and 2 bases from J, with 14 bases in between. Variable domain in full (rest from reference TRBV2 and TRBJ2-7): EPEVTQTPSHQVTQMGQEVILRCVPISNHLYFYWYRQILGQKVEFLVSFYNNEISEKSEIFDDQFSVERPDGSNFTLKIRSTKLEDSAMYFCASRGRGTAYEQYFGPGTRLTVT.

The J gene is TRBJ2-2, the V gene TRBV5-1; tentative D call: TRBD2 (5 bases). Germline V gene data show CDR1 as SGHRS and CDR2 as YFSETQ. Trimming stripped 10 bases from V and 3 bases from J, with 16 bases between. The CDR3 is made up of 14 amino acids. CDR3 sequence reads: CAGSPGTYTGELFF. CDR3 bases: TGCGCCGGGAGTCCGGGAACCTACACCGGGGAGCTGTTTTTT.